This TCR beta chain originates from a study of OX40 agonist ivuxolimab in advanced cancers. On this clone itself: Its target is not known.

Study-level results: In a subset of nonresponders, normalized T-cell clonal expansion was also low.

Measured with immunoSEQ multiplex PCR; TCRdb has only the in-frame clones, and not every one. Altogether several thousand clones are present, roughly 70% being singletons, with the ten largest covering 60%. Here the sequenced sample was CD4+ or CD8+ T cells sorted from blood, taken in a trial of the OX40 agonist ivuxolimab. The TCR sequence derives from an adult with an advanced solid tumor such as melanoma, head and neck, liver or kidney cancer.

CDR3: CASSLVGGFTNEQFF. CDR3 nucleotide sequence: TGTGCCAGCAGCTTAGTAGGGGGATTCACCAATGAGCAGTTCTTC. V and J are TRBV11-2 and TRBJ2-1; possible D gene TRBD1, 6 bases. The CDR3 length is 15 residues. The germline V and J ends were trimmed by 1 base and 6 bases, with 13 bases remaining between them. Germline V gene sequence: CDR1 SGHAT, CDR2 FQNNGV.